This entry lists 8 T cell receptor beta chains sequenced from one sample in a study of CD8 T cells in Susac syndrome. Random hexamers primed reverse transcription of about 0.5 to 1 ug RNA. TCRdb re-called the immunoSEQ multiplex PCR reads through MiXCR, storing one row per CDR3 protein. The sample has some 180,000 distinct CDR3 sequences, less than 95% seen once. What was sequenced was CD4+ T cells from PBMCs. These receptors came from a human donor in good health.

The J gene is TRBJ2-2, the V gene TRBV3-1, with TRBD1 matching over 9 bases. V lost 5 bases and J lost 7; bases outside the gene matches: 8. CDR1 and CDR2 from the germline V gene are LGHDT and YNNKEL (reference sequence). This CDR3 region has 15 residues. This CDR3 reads CASSLDRGPFGELFF. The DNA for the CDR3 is TGTGCCAGCAGCTTGGACAGGGGTCCCTTCGGGGAGCTGTTTTTT. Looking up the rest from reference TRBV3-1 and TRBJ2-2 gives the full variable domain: DTAVSQTPKYLVTQMGNDKSIKCEQNLGHDTMYWYKQDSKKFLKIMFSYNNKELIINETVPNRFSPKSPDKAHLNLHINSLELGDSAVYFCASSLDRGPFGELFFGEGSRLTVL.

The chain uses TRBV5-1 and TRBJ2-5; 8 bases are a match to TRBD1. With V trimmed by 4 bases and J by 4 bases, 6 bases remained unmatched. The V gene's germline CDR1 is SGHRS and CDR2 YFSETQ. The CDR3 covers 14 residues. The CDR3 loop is CASSIGQGRETQYF. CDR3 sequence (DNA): TGCGCCAGCAGCATAGGACAGGGTCGAGAGACCCAGTACTTC. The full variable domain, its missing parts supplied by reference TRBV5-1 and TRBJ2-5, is KAGVTQTPRYLIKTRGQQVTLSCSPISGHRSVSWYQQTPGQGLQFLFEYFSETQRNKGNFPGRFSGRQFSNSRSEMNVSTLELGDSALYLCASSIGQGRETQYFGPGTRLLVL.

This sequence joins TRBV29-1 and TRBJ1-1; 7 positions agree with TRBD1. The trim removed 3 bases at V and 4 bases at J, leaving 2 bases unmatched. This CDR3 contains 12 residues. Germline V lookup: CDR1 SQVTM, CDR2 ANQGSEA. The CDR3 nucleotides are TGCAGCGTTGACAGGGGGGGCACTGAAGCTTTCTTT. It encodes CSVDRGGTEAFF.

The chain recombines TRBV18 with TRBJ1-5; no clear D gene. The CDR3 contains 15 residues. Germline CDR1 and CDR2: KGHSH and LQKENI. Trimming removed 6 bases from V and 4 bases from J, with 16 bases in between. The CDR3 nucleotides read TGTGCCAGCTCCCCTTCCGCCTTGGCGAATCAGCCCCAGCATTTT. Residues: CASSPSALANQPQHF.

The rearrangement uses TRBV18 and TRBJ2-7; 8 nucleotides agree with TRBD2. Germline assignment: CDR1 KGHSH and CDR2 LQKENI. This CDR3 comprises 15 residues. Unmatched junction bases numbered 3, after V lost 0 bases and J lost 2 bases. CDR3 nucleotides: TGTGCCAGCTCACCACCCAGCGGGAGTACCTACGAGCAGTACTTC. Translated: CASSPPSGSTYEQYF.

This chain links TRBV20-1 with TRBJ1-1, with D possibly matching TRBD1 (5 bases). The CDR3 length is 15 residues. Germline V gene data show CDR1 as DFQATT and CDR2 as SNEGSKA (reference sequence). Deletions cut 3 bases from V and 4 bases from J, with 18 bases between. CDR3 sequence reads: CSASGRGNSGTEAFF. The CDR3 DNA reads TGCAGTGCTAGTGGGAGGGGTAACTCGGGCACTGAAGCTTTCTTT.

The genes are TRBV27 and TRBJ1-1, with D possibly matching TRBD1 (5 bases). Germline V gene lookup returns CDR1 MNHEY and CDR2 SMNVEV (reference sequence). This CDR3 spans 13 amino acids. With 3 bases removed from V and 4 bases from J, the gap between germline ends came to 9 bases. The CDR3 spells CASSLGEGTEAFF. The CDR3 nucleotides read TGTGCCAGCAGTTTGGGGGAGGGCACTGAAGCTTTCTTT.

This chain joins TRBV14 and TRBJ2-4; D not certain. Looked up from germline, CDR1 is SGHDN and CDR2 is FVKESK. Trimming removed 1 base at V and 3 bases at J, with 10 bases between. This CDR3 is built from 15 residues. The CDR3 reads CASSQAQPGKNIQYF. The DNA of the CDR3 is TGTGCCAGCAGCCAAGCCCAGCCAGGCAAAAACATTCAGTACTTC.